This T cell receptor (beta chain) was identified in a study of T-cell reconstitution after alpha-beta-depleted transplantation in children (dated by TCRdb to the mid-2010s). About the study as a whole: Using TCR repertoire profiling, the study quantitatively followed how T-cell immune reconstitution unfolded in children after TCRalphabeta/CD19-depleted allogeneic hematopoietic cell transplantation. Results the study describes overall, beyond this receptor: About two months after transplant, the apparently early recovery of alphabetaT-cell counts reportedly depended on just several hundred clones that had expanded rapidly and came from non-depleted graft cells. Over the following months the frequencies of hyperexpanded clones went down, and after one year T-cell counts and TCRbeta diversity were mostly credited to newly produced T cells. In some patients, high TCRbeta diversity at day 60 was attributed to recipient T cells and intrathymic progenitors that had survived conditioning.

The library was made by PCR. Data came from an Illumina HiSeq 2500. TCR libraries were prepared with molecular barcoding, using unique molecular identifiers to normalize TCRbeta repertoire quantification. TCRdb redid the processing of the public reads, applying fastp at Q25 and MiXCR, and retained in-frame beta chains. Each CDR3 protein gets just one entry, which takes the most common genes and DNA from the rows behind it. The sample records around 450,000 distinct CDR3 sequences, about 10% of which are singletons. The ten largest account for 2% to 2.5% of the sample. A remark on this clonotype: There is no known antigen for this receptor. No base quality values were provided; no much bigger clone lies one nucleotide off.

Per the publication, the treatment or condition label means: allogeneic hematopoietic cell transplantation with graft depleted of TCRalphabeta T cells and CD19 B cells. Transplant recipients were children who received TCRalphabeta/CD19-depleted allogeneic hematopoietic cell grafts. CDR3 length: 13 amino acids, cysteine to phenylalanine. Left in the record is the CDR3 DNA by itself, 39 bases read in frame from the first base. Based on the germline V gene (reference sequence), the CDR1 and CDR2 sequences are DFQATT and SNEGSKA. V gives up 3 bases and J gives up 7 bases, and the segment between their germline ends measures 14 bases.

The receptor comes from a child aged 2 to 15 with inherited bone marrow failure, due to receive a stem cell transplant. The sequence joins TRBV20-1 to TRBJ2-3, and the D gene may be TRBD2, 6 bases matching. Source: PBMCs, taken before TCRalphabeta/CD19-depleted stem cell transplant. The CDR3 corresponds to CSAREVLANTQYF. The DNA is TGCAGTGCTAGGGAAGTACTAGCAAATACGCAGTATTTT.